This T cell receptor beta chain was found in a study of T cells in Graves' hyperthyroidism and ophthalmopathy (dated by TCRdb to the late 2010s). Concerning the study at large: Peripheral blood samples were taken at the time of initial diagnosis, prior to any treatment. To identify distinguishing TCR V-J signatures, a discovery cohort of 90 to 100 patients was used, comprising 43 with Graves' ophthalmopathy and some 57 with stable Graves' hyperthyroidism. Whether ophthalmopathy could be predicted prospectively was tested in an independent validation cohort made up of 18 to 20 hyperthyroidism patients plus 17 patients who later progressed to ophthalmopathy. In addition, the study compared T-cell repertoires in thyroid tissue and in blood from about six Graves' hyperthyroidism patients. The 75 to 100 discovery patients were randomly split 7:3 into training and test sets. TCR Vbeta CDR3 sequencing of some 140 peripheral blood samples (over 40 ophthalmopathy, 75 hyperthyroidism and around 17 progressor patients) is reported in the paper. Once sampling was done, hyperthyroidism patients were given methimazole at a starting dose of 30 mg daily, whereas ophthalmopathy patients were given high-dose intravenous methylprednisolone. Study-wide findings and limitations: In cross-validation, a model built on a 13 V-J signature told ophthalmopathy apart from stable hyperthyroidism with 87.88% sensitivity and around 83% specificity, and in testing the same model reached 80%/75%. Most expanded thyroid clonotypes (frequency above 0.001) were also found in blood, which suggests that blood repertoires may mirror thyroid immune responses. No statistical method was used to set the sample size in advance, and investigators knew the group allocation. During validation, the model predicted progression to ophthalmopathy a median of roughly six months ahead of onset, with more than 55% sensitivity and around 72% specificity.

Remarks on this clonotype: This receptor's antigen is unknown. Per-base quality was not reported, and no clone a single base away is much larger than it.

Amplification of TCR beta CDR3 regions was carried out from RNA transcripts. For the first round of RT-PCR on the TCR CDR3, the HTBI primer set was used together with the Qiagen OneStep RT-PCR kit. Libraries were constructed in a second round of multiplex PCR, after which size selection and purification were carried out. The libraries were sequenced on an Illumina HiSeq2000 using paired-end 100 bp reads. Per the original workflow: SOAPnuke was used to process the raw data, throwing out any read that contained adapters or uncalled bases, had a mean Phred below 15, or lacked an exact constant-primer or identifier match. COPE v1.2.5 was used to merge the high-quality paired reads, and each unique nucleotide sequence was defined as a clonotype. MiTCR v1.1 was used to align clonotypes to the IMGT TRBV, TRBD and TRBJ reference segments. The analysis was restricted to V-J combinations with a frequency above 0.0001, which together covered about 99% of the repertoires. A TCS score was defined as the ratio of F50 (clonal expansion) to E x V (chaos), with BLOSUM62-based TCRdist applied between CDR3 peptides within each V-J. Welch's t-statistics and random forest reduced roughly 500 V-J features to 13, which were used in a naive Bayes classifier (R e1071). TCRdb ran its own pipeline on the public reads, namely fastp trimming at Q25 and MiXCR clone calling, and kept in-frame beta chains. For every CDR3 protein sequence, its rows merge into one entry that carries the most common genes and DNA. The V and J calls follow TCRdb's processing rather than the paper's. The sample includes around 400,000 distinct CDR3 sequences, with 13% observed a single time. The top ten constitute 9.2% of the sample.

Stable Graves' hyperthyroidism was defined as the absence of progression to ophthalmopathy over 18 months of follow-up. The hyperthyroidism patients were between 18 and 65 years old and newly diagnosed, with a disease duration of less than 2 months. The study excluded patients with uncontrolled infections, other autoimmune diseases, pregnancy or lactation. Diagnoses relied on clinical symptoms, serum thyroxine and TRAb, thyroid ultrasound and orbital computed tomography. PBMCs were isolated from about 9 ml of fresh peripheral blood by Ficoll-Paque density gradient centrifugation. Total RNA was extracted using Trizol reagent, and RNA quality was assessed on an Agilent 2100 Bioanalyzer. This clonotype originated in a woman aged 18 to 35 with Graves' hyperthyroidism. The material sequenced was blood.

The CDR3 corresponds to CASSYSTGGYTGELFF. The DNA sequence is given as TGTGCCAGCAGTTACTCGACAGGGGGCTACACCGGGGAGCTGTTTTTT. The rearrangement combines TRBV6-5 with TRBJ2-2; a stretch of 10 junction bases matches TRBD1. The CDR3 numbers 16 residues from cysteine through phenylalanine. The DNA shown is the 48-base CDR3, in frame from base 1. V loses 0 bases at its end and J loses 3 bases; junction bases beyond the gene matches: 1. From the germline V gene, CDR1 is MNHEY and CDR2 is SVGAGI.